Listed below are T cell receptor beta chains from one sample, sequenced in a study of T cells in localized non-small cell lung cancer. Here immunoSEQ multiplex PCR was the method, and the copy in TCRdb shows in-frame clones only, minus some. The sample shows around 34,000 clones, just over 90% of them seen only once. Material: peripheral blood, obtained before any cancer treatment. The receptor source for this set is a female donor of 60 years or more with stage I lung adenocarcinoma. CDR3s include the opening cysteine and the closing phenylalanine or tryptophan. A D gene is named only where the DNA matches it firmly. The listing skips clone size in some rows; elsewhere it reads once, few, many or a size class.

d_call j_call v_call clone_size cdr3_aa cdr3_nt
. TRBJ2-3 TRBV15 . CATSRDWGVADTQYF TGTGCCACCAGCAGGGATTGGGGAGTGGCAGATACGCAGTATTTT
TRBD2 TRBJ2-3 TRBV7-9 . CATGLASTDTQYF TGTGCCACCGGACTAGCAAGCACAGATACGCAGTATTTT
. TRBJ2-6 TRBV6-1 once CASSDGGTVGANVLTF TGTGCCAGCAGTGACGGAGGGACGGTTGGGGCCAACGTCCTGACTTTC
. TRBJ1-6 TRBV2 . CASSGTYRNSPLHF TGTGCCAGCAGTGGGACATACAGAAATTCACCCCTCCACTTT
. TRBJ1-2 TRBV28 once CASTPRGAGYTF TGTGCCAGCACCCCTAGGGGGGCTGGCTACACCTTC
. TRBJ2-5 TRBV19 . CASRPSSGVQETQYF TGTGCCAGTAGGCCCTCGTCGGGGGTCCAGGAGACCCAGTACTTC
. TRBJ2-3 TRBV5-1 . CASSFGGSTDTQYF TGCGCCAGCAGCTTTGGGGGTAGCACAGATACGCAGTATTTT
TRBD1 TRBJ1-2 TRBV30 . CAWTRDRASGYTF TGTGCCTGGACCCGGGACAGGGCATCCGGCTACACCTTC
. TRBJ1-2 TRBV4-3 . CASSQEWARGRDGYTF TGCGCCAGCAGCCAAGAATGGGCCAGGGGAAGGGATGGCTACACCTTC
TRBD2 TRBJ2-5 TRBV6-5 . CASSYSAGLKETQYF TGTGCCAGCAGTTACTCGGCGGGACTAAAAGAGACCCAGTACTTC
TRBD1 TRBJ1-1 TRBV5-1 . CASSPGQGEAFF TGCGCCAGCAGCCCCGGACAGGGTGAAGCTTTCTTT
TRBD2 TRBJ2-1 TRBV30 . CAWRSGRSYNEQFF TGTGCCTGGCGTAGCGGGAGATCCTACAATGAGCAGTTCTTC
. TRBJ1-5 TRBV4-1 . CASKRAEGETFGNQPQHF TGCGCCAGCAAGCGGGCCGAGGGGGAGACCTTTGGCAATCAGCCCCAGCATTTT
. TRBJ2-1 TRBV18 . CASSRQLNEQFF TGTGCCAGCTCACGGCAGCTCAATGAGCAGTTCTTC
. TRBJ2-7 TRBV6-5 . CASSSWNPSSYEQYF TGTGCCAGCAGTTCGTGGAACCCGAGCTCCTACGAGCAGTACTTC
TRBD1 TRBJ2-1 TRBV7-2 . CASSLVQGGPYNEQFF TGTGCCAGCAGCTTAGTACAGGGGGGCCCTTACAATGAGCAGTTCTTC
TRBD1 TRBJ1-1 TRBV20-1 . CSARERTGAFF TGCAGTGCTAGGGAACGGACAGGAGCTTTCTTT
. TRBJ2-2 TRBV19 . CASSFRTNTGELFF TGTGCCAGTAGTTTCAGAACGAACACCGGGGAGCTGTTTTTT
. TRBJ2-7 TRBV27 once CASKGGGGLFYEQYF TGTGCCAGCAAGGGGGGCGGGGGTCTTTTCTACGAGCAGTACTTC
. TRBJ2-3 TRBV6-6 . CASSYGSLSTDTQYF TGTGCCAGCAGTTACGGCAGCCTTAGCACAGATACGCAGTATTTT
. TRBJ2-1 TRBV20-1 . CSARLHSEQFF TGCAGTGCTAGACTCCACAGTGAGCAGTTCTTC
TRBD1 TRBJ1-1 TRBV7-2 . CASSWEQGAEAFF TGTGCCAGCAGCTGGGAACAGGGGGCTGAAGCTTTCTTT
TRBD1 TRBJ2-3 TRBV6-1 once CASSEGTGIGTDTQYF TGTGCCAGCAGTGAAGGGACAGGGATCGGCACAGATACGCAGTATTTT
. TRBJ2-5 TRBV18 . CASSPITSGRRREAQYF TGTGCCAGCTCACCAATCACCTCCGGACGTCGAAGAGAGGCCCAGTACTTC
. TRBJ1-1 TRBV4-1 . CASSQERTRGGTEAFF TGCGCCAGCAGCCAAGAAAGGACAAGGGGCGGCACTGAAGCTTTCTTT
. TRBJ1-4 TRBV19 . CASSVDTLEEKLFF TGTGCCAGTAGTGTGGACACCCTGGAGGAAAAACTGTTTTTT
. TRBJ2-7 TRBV10-3 once CAISPVSNGLYEQYF TGTGCCATCAGCCCCGTGTCTAACGGGCTGTACGAGCAGTACTTC
. TRBJ1-5 TRBV18 . CASSPGVGLYSNQPQHF TGTGCCAGCTCACCAGGGGTAGGACTCTATAGCAATCAGCCCCAGCATTTT
. TRBJ2-5 TRBV11-3 . CASSLGSSEQETQYF TGTGCCAGCAGCTTAGGTTCTAGCGAACAAGAGACCCAGTACTTC
TRBD2 TRBJ2-1 TRBV10-3 . CAISDSGRGSSYNEQFF TGTGCCATCAGTGATTCTGGGCGGGGGAGCTCCTACAATGAGCAGTTCTTC
. TRBJ2-6 TRBV30 . CAWSTGPGRASGANVLTF TGTGCCTGGAGTACTGGGCCCGGACGGGCCTCTGGGGCCAACGTCCTGACTTTC
. TRBJ1-3 TRBV5-4 once CASSFRSGTIYF TGTGCCAGCAGCTTTAGGTCGGGGACCATATATTTT
. TRBJ1-4 TRBV15 once CATSGTATNEKLFF TGTGCCACCAGCGGCACCGCAACTAATGAAAAACTGTTTTTT
. TRBJ1-2 TRBV11-2 . CASSSVRKSANYGYTF TGTGCCAGCAGCTCCGTGAGGAAGTCAGCTAACTATGGCTACACCTTC
. TRBJ1-2 TRBV5-4 . CASSIIGQGLAF TGTGCCAGCAGCATTATCGGACAAGGCCTAGCCTTC
TRBD2 TRBJ2-3 TRBV19 . CASSISSGVADTQYF TGTGCCAGTAGTATTTCTAGCGGGGTTGCAGATACGCAGTATTTT
TRBD1 TRBJ1-2 TRBV7-9 once CASSLGGQERSGYTF TGTGCCAGCAGCTTAGGGGGACAGGAAAGAAGTGGCTACACCTTC
. TRBJ2-1 TRBV15 . CATSRDRAGFYNEQFF TGTGCCACCAGCAGAGATCGGGCAGGATTCTACAATGAGCAGTTCTTC
. TRBJ1-2 TRBV9 . CASSLGGGGYTF TGTGCCAGCAGCTTGGGAGGAGGCGGCTACACCTTC
. TRBJ1-1 TRBV30 few CAWGAGTEAFF TGTGCCTGGGGGGCTGGCACTGAAGCTTTCTTT
. TRBJ2-5 TRBV7-9 . CASSLERFGGETQYF TGTGCCAGCAGCTTAGAAAGGTTCGGGGGAGAGACCCAGTACTTC
. TRBJ1-1 TRBV2 . CASSEAYWGGAFF TGTGCCAGCAGTGAAGCGTATTGGGGGGGGGCTTTCTTT
. TRBJ1-2 TRBV6-5 . CASSYRQGNYGYTF TGTGCCAGCAGTTACCGGCAGGGGAACTATGGCTACACCTTC
TRBD1 TRBJ1-1 TRBV7-3 . CASSLAGTGITEAFF TGTGCCAGCAGCTTAGCCGGGACAGGGATTACTGAAGCTTTCTTT
TRBD2 TRBJ2-3 TRBV6-6 . CASSFGLAGPTDTQYF TGTGCCAGCAGTTTCGGACTAGCGGGACCCACAGATACGCAGTATTTT
. TRBJ1-2 TRBV11-2 . CASSAATDYGYTF TGTGCCAGCAGCGCCGCTACAGACTATGGCTACACCTTC
. TRBJ1-2 TRBV9 . CASSSHWTYGYTF TGTGCCAGCAGCTCTCACTGGACCTATGGCTACACCTTC
. TRBJ2-1 TRBV27 . CASSLWGNEQFF TGTGCCAGCAGTTTATGGGGTAATGAGCAGTTCTTC
. TRBJ1-2 TRBV4-3 . CASSQERGGNYGYTF TGCGCCAGCAGCCAAGAAAGGGGAGGGAACTATGGCTACACCTTC
TRBD2 TRBJ2-3 TRBV19 . CASSNLQTSGIRADTQYF TGTGCCAGTAGTAACCTCCAGACTAGCGGGATTCGTGCAGATACGCAGTATTTT
. TRBJ1-4 TRBV4-3 . CASRAVGGDEKLFF TGCGCCAGCCGAGCCGTCGGAGGGGATGAAAAACTGTTTTTT
. TRBJ2-1 TRBV2 . CASSEAGPYNEQFF TGTGCCAGCAGTGAGGCGGGGCCCTACAATGAGCAGTTCTTC
. TRBJ2-2 TRBV7-9 . CASSLYRANTGELFF TGTGCCAGCAGCTTATACAGGGCGAACACCGGGGAGCTGTTTTTT
TRBD1 TRBJ1-1 TRBV6-5 . CASSSSTGGTEAFF TGTGCCAGCAGCTCTTCGACAGGGGGGACTGAAGCTTTCTTT
. TRBJ2-7 TRBV15 . CATSRAQGDEQYF TGTGCCACCAGCAGGGCGCAGGGAGACGAGCAGTACTTC
TRBD2 TRBJ2-7 TRBV9 . CASSVASGVTYEQYF TGTGCCAGCAGCGTAGCTAGCGGGGTAACCTACGAGCAGTACTTC
. TRBJ2-7 TRBV6-6 . CASSYSGGDTYEQYF TGTGCCAGCAGTTACTCGGGCGGGGACACCTACGAGCAGTACTTC
. TRBJ2-6 TRBV10-1 . CASSEWDGSSGANVLTF TGCGCCAGCAGTGAATGGGACGGAAGCTCTGGGGCCAACGTCCTGACTTTC
. TRBJ1-2 TRBV6-5 . CASSYSGYGYTF TGTGCCAGCAGTTACTCGGGCTATGGCTACACCTTC
. TRBJ2-7 TRBV7-8 . CASSLAGGPTYEQYF TGTGCCAGCAGCTTAGCCGGGGGGCCTACCTACGAGCAGTACTTC